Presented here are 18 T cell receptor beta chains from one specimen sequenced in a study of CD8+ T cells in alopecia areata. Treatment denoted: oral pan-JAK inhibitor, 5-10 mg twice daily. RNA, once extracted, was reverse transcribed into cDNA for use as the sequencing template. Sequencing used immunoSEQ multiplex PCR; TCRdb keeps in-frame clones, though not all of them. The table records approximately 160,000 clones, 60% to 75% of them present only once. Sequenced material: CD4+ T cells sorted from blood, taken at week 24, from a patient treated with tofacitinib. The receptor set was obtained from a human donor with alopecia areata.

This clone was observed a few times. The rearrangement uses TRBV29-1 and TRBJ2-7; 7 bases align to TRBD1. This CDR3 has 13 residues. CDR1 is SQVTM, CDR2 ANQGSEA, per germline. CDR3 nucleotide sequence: TGCAGGGCACTGACAGGGAAACCCTACGAGCAGTACTTC. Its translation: CRALTGKPYEQYF.

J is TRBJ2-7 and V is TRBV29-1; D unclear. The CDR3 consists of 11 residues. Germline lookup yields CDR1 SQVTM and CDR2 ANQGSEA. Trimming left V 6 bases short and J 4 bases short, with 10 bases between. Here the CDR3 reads CSVKTRYEQYF. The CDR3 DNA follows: TGCAGCGTGAAAACCCGATACGAGCAGTACTTC.

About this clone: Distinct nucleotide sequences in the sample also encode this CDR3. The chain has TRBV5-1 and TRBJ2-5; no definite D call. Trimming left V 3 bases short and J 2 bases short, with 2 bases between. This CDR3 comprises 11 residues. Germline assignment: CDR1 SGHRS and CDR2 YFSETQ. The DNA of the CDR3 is TGCGCCAGCAGCTCGCAAGAGACCCAGTACTTC. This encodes CASSSQETQYF.

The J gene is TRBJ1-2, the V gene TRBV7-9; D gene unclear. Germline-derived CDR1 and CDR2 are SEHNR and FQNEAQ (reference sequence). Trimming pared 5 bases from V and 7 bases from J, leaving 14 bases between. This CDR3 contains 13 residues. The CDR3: CASSLSVLSGYTF. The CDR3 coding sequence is TGTGCCAGCAGCCTCTCTGTTTTGAGTGGCTACACCTTC.

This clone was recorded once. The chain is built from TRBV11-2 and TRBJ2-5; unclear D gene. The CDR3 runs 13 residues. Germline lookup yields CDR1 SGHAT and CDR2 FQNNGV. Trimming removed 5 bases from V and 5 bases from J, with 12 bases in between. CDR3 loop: CASSPRRVETQYF. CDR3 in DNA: TGTGCCAGCAGCCCCCGACGAGTGGAGACCCAGTACTTC.

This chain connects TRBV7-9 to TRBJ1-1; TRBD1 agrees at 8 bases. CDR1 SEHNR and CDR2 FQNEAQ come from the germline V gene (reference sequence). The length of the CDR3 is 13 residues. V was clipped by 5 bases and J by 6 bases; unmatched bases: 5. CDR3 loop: CASSHQGAPEAFF. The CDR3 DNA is TGTGCCAGCAGCCACCAGGGGGCCCCTGAAGCTTTCTTT.

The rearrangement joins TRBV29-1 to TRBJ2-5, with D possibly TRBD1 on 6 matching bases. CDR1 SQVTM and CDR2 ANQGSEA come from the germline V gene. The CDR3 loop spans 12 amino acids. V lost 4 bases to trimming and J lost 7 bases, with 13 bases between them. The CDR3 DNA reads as TGCAGCGTTGGACAGGCTACGGGGACCCAGTACTTC. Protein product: CSVGQATGTQYF.

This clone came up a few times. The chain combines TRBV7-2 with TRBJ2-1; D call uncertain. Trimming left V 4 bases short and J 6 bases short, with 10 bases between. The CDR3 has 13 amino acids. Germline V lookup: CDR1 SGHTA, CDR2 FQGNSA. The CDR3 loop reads CASSSGPANEQFF. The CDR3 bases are TGTGCCAGCAGCTCTGGCCCGGCCAATGAGCAGTTCTTC.

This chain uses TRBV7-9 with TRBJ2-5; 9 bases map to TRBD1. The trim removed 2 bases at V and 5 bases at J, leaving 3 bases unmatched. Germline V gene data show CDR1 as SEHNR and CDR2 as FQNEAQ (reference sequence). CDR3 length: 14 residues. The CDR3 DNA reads TGTGCCAGCAGCTTACAACAGGGGGCTGAGACCCAGTACTTC. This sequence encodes CASSLQQGAETQYF.

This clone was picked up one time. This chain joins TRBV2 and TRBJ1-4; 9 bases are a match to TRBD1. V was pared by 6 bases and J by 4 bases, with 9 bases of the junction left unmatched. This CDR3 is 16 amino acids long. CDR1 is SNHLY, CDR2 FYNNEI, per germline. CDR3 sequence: CASRTGQGHGNEKLFF. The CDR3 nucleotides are TGTGCCAGCAGGACGGGACAGGGTCATGGTAATGAAAAACTGTTTTTT.

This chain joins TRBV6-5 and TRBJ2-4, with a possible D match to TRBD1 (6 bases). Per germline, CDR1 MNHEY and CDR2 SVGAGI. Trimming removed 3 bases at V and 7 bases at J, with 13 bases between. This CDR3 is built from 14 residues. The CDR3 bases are TGTGCCAGCAGTTATTCCCATCAGGGGAACATTCAGTACTTC. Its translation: CASSYSHQGNIQYF.

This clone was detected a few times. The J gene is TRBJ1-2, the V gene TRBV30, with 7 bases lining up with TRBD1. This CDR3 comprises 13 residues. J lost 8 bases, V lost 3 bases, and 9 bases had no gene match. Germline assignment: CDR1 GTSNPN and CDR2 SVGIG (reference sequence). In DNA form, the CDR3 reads TGTGCCTGGAGCACGACAGGGATGGACGGCTACACCTTC. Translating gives CAWSTTGMDGYTF.

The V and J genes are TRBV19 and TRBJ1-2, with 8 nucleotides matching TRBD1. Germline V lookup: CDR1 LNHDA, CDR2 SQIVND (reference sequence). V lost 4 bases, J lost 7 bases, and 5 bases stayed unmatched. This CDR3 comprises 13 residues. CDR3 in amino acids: CASSTLGQAGYTF. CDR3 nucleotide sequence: TGTGCCAGTAGTACATTGGGACAGGCTGGCTACACCTTC.

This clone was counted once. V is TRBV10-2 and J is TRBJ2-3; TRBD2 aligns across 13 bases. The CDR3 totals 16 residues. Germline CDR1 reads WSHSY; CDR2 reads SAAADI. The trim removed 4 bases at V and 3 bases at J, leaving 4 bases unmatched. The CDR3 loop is CASSGTSGGATDTQYF. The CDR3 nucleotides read TGCGCCAGCAGTGGAACTAGCGGGGGGGCGACAGATACGCAGTATTTT.

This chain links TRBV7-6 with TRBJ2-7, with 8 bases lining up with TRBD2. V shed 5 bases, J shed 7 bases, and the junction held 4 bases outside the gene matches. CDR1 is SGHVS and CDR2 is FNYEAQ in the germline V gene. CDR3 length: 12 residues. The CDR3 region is CASSPGGAEQYF. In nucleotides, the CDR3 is TGTGCCAGCAGCCCCGGGGGGGCAGAGCAGTACTTC.

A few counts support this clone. The CDR3 DNA follows: TGCAGCGTGGGGGGCGGGCTCTCTGGGGCCAACGTCCTGACTTTC. It translates to CSVGGGLSGANVLTF. This chain links TRBV29-1 with TRBJ2-6; D tentatively reads TRBD1 or TRBD2 (6 bases each). Trimming removed 6 bases at V and 0 bases at J, with 12 bases between. This CDR3 has 15 residues. Per germline, CDR1 SQVTM and CDR2 ANQGSEA. The variable domain in full, completed from reference TRBV29-1 and TRBJ2-6, reads SAVISQKPSRDICQRGTSLTIQCQVDSQVTMMFWYRQQPGQSLTLIATANQGSEATYESGFVIDKFPISRPNLTFSTLTVSNMSPEDSSIYLCSVGGGLSGANVLTFGAGSRLTVL.

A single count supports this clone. DNA of the CDR3: TGTGCCAGTAGCGACAGGCCTGATTCACCCCTCCACTTT. This sequence encodes CASSDRPDSPLHF. The rearrangement uses TRBV19 and TRBJ1-6; D is possibly TRBD1 (6 bases). The CDR3 consists of 13 residues. V was pared by 6 bases and J by 8 bases, with 11 bases between. Germline V gives CDR1 LNHDA, CDR2 SQIVND (reference sequence).

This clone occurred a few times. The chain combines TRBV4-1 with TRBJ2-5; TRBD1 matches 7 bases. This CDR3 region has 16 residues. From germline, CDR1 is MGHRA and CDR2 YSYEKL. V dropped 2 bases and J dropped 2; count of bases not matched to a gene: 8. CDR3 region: CASSQPGTAKQETQYF. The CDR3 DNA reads TGCGCCAGCAGCCAACCCGGGACAGCTAAACAAGAGACCCAGTACTTC.